The 17 T cell receptor beta chains presented below share a single source sample, sequenced in a study of control samples from healthy donors and cancer patients. Assay used: immunoSEQ multiplex PCR; TCRdb lists only in-frame clones, some missing. This table has tens of thousands of clones, roughly nine tenths appearing once. Sequencing used blood. The receptors derive from a woman aged 55-70 years in good health.

The rearrangement joins TRBV29-1 to TRBJ2-5, with unresolved D. Germline values: CDR1 SQVTM, CDR2 ANQGSEA. This CDR3 has 12 amino acids. Deletions cut 4 bases from V and 2 bases from J, with 8 bases between. The CDR3 protein is CSVVGVQETQYF. CDR3 DNA sequence: TGCAGCGTTGTAGGCGTGCAAGAGACCCAGTACTTC.

V usage is TRBV11-2 and J usage is TRBJ1-1; maybe TRBD1 (5 bases). With 5 bases removed from V and 4 bases from J, the gap between germline ends came to 17 bases. The CDR3 covers 15 residues. CDR1 SGHAT and CDR2 FQNNGV come from the germline V gene. CDR3 amino acids: CASSPGTLVSTEAFF. The CDR3 bases are TGTGCCAGCAGCCCAGGGACCCTGGTCTCCACTGAAGCTTTCTTT.

This chain uses TRBV14 with TRBJ1-5; D gene ambiguous. CDR1 SGHDN and CDR2 FVKESK come from the germline V gene. Trimming took 6 bases from V and 0 from J, leaving 6 bases between them. This CDR3 contains 13 residues. In nucleotides, the CDR3 is TGTGCCAGCAGTTCTTATAGCAATCAGCCCCAGCATTTT. Its protein is CASSSYSNQPQHF. The full variable domain, with the rest looked up from reference TRBV14 and TRBJ1-5, is EAGVTQFPSHSVIEKGQTVTLRCDPISGHDNLYWYRRVMGKEIKFLLHFVKESKQDESGMPNNRFLAERTGGTYSTLKVQPAELEDSGVYFCASSSYSNQPQHFGDGTRLSIL.

In this sample, this clone turned up once. The chain employs TRBV19 and TRBJ1-1; D is ambiguous. V lost 4 bases and J 9 bases, leaving 15 bases between the germline ends. The CDR3 spans 13 residues. Germline V CDR1 and CDR2: LNHDA, SQIVND (reference sequence). The CDR3 DNA reads TGTGCCAGTAGTAAGAAGCCTGGGATAAAAGCTTTCTTT. It translates to CASSKKPGIKAFF.

The CDR3 DNA reads as TGTGCCAGCAGTGATTGGAGCTCTGGAAACACCATATATTTT. This codes for CASSDWSSGNTIYF. The gene calls are TRBV6-1 and TRBJ1-3; no definite D call. The CDR3 loop spans 14 amino acids. V lost 3 bases and J 0 bases, leaving 6 bases between the germline ends. In germline, CDR1 is MNHNS, CDR2 SASEGT.

The rearrangement links TRBV5-1 to TRBJ2-1, with 7 bases matching TRBD1. CDR3 length equals 12 residues. Germline CDR1 and CDR2: SGHRS and YFSETQ. V trimming: 4 bases; J trimming: 10 bases; junction bases outside the gene matches: 5. The chain's CDR3 is CASSEDRLEQFF. DNA for the CDR3: TGCGCCAGCAGCGAGGACAGGTTGGAGCAGTTCTTC.

The chain couples TRBV11-2 to TRBJ1-2, with TRBD1 as a possible D gene (5 bases). Deletions cut 1 base from V and 0 bases from J, with 21 bases between. Germline V gene lookup returns CDR1 SGHAT and CDR2 FQNNGV. This CDR3 has 19 amino acids. CDR3 loop: CASSLAPTRRPTANYGYTF. The CDR3 nucleotides are TGTGCCAGCAGCTTAGCCCCCACCCGGCGTCCGACAGCTAACTATGGCTACACCTTC. The whole variable domain, remainder taken from reference TRBV11-2 and TRBJ1-2, is EAGVAQSPRYKIIEKRQSVAFWCNPISGHATLYWYQQILGQGPKLLIQFQNNGVVDDSQLPKDRFSAERLKGVDSTLKIQPAKLEDSAVYLCASSLAPTRRPTANYGYTFGSGTRLTVV.

The rearrangement joins TRBV4-2 to TRBJ2-7; 8 bases are shared with TRBD2. V trimming: 0 bases; J trimming: 4 bases; junction bases outside the gene matches: 5. This CDR3 contains 15 residues. Germline V CDR1 and CDR2: LGHNA, YNFKEQ. The CDR3 is CASSQDYSGRYEQYF. The CDR3 DNA follows: TGTGCCAGCAGCCAAGACTACAGCGGGAGATACGAGCAGTACTTC.

The chain couples TRBV7-9 to TRBJ2-1; D tentatively fits TRBD1 or TRBD2 (7 bases each). Germline V gene data show CDR1 as SEHNR and CDR2 as FQNEAQ (reference sequence). CDR3 length: 17 amino acids. Trimming stripped 5 bases from V and 7 bases from J, with 24 bases between. CDR3 DNA: TGTGCCAGCAGCCGACACAGGGGAGGGAAAGGATCAAATGAGCAGTTCTTC. Protein sequence: CASSRHRGGKGSNEQFF.

V gene TRBV9 combines with J gene TRBJ1-2; D may be TRBD1 (5 bases). The CDR3 runs 14 residues. V was clipped by 2 bases and J by 8 bases, with 16 bases between them. From germline, CDR1 is SGDLS and CDR2 YYNGEE. CDR3 amino acids: CASSVGVGVEGYTF. The CDR3 DNA follows: TGTGCCAGCAGCGTGGGGGTGGGGGTTGAAGGCTACACCTTC.

CDR3 protein: CASSSILAGQNTGELFF. The CDR3 DNA is TGTGCCAGCAGCTCCATTCTAGCGGGACAAAACACCGGGGAGCTGTTTTTT. This rearrangement joins TRBV5-4 to TRBJ2-2; 9 bases are a match to TRBD2. V lost 3 bases, J lost 2 bases, and 8 bases stayed unmatched. CDR1 is SGHNT and CDR2 is YYREEE in the germline V gene (reference sequence). The length of the CDR3 is 17 residues.

The chain is built from TRBV15 and TRBJ2-7; either TRBD1 or TRBD2 may fit D (5 bases each). V was shortened by 3 bases and J by 2 bases, with 14 bases between the two germline ends. The CDR3 consists of 15 residues. Germline CDR1 and CDR2: LNHNV and YYDKDF (reference sequence). The CDR3 sequence is CATSRGDPPPYEQYF. CDR3 bases: TGTGCCACCAGCAGGGGGGACCCGCCGCCCTACGAGCAGTACTTC.

The chain is built from TRBV19 and TRBJ2-3, with 11 bases lining up with TRBD2. V lost 7 bases, J lost 4 bases, and 19 bases stayed unmatched. Germline V CDR1 and CDR2: LNHDA, SQIVND (reference sequence). This CDR3 contains 19 residues. CDR3 loop: CASTPVGLAGGRASDTQYF. For the CDR3, the DNA is TGTGCCAGTACCCCAGTCGGTCTAGCGGGGGGTCGGGCATCAGATACGCAGTATTTT.

The chain has TRBV27 and TRBJ1-2; 7 nucleotides match TRBD1. V shed 6 bases, J shed 7 bases, and the junction held 11 bases outside the gene matches. The CDR3 has 14 residues. The germline V gene has CDR1 MNHEY and CDR2 SMNVEV (reference sequence). In nucleotides, the CDR3 is TGTGCCAGCAGCCGTTTACAGGGGAGGGGTGGCTACACCTTC. Translating gives CASSRLQGRGGYTF.

The chain joins TRBV29-1 to TRBJ2-1; 11 bases match TRBD1. CDR1 is SQVTM, CDR2 ANQGSEA, per germline. After removal of 3 bases from V and 2 bases from J, the junction contained 3 bases not matched to a gene. The CDR3 runs to 15 residues. CDR3 bases: TGCAGCGTTGAGGGGACAGGGGGGGCCTACAATGAGCAGTTCTTC. This gives the protein CSVEGTGGAYNEQFF.

The rearrangement uses TRBV6-1 and TRBJ2-5, with D possibly being TRBD1 or TRBD2 (5 bases each). The CDR3 runs to 15 residues. Germline V lookup: CDR1 MNHNS, CDR2 SASEGT. V was cut by 3 bases and J by 1 base, with 12 bases left in between. This CDR3 reads CASSDTQGPQETQYF. CDR3 in DNA: TGTGCCAGCAGTGATACGCAGGGACCCCAAGAGACCCAGTACTTC.

V usage is TRBV15 and J usage is TRBJ2-3; D remains ambiguous. CDR1 LNHNV and CDR2 YYDKDF come from the germline V gene (reference sequence). The CDR3 totals 15 residues. V gave up 1 base and J gave up 0 bases, with 8 bases separating them. The DNA of the CDR3 is TGTGCCACCAGCAGAGGTGCGGCTAGCACAGATACGCAGTATTTT. Translation gives CATSRGAASTDTQYF.